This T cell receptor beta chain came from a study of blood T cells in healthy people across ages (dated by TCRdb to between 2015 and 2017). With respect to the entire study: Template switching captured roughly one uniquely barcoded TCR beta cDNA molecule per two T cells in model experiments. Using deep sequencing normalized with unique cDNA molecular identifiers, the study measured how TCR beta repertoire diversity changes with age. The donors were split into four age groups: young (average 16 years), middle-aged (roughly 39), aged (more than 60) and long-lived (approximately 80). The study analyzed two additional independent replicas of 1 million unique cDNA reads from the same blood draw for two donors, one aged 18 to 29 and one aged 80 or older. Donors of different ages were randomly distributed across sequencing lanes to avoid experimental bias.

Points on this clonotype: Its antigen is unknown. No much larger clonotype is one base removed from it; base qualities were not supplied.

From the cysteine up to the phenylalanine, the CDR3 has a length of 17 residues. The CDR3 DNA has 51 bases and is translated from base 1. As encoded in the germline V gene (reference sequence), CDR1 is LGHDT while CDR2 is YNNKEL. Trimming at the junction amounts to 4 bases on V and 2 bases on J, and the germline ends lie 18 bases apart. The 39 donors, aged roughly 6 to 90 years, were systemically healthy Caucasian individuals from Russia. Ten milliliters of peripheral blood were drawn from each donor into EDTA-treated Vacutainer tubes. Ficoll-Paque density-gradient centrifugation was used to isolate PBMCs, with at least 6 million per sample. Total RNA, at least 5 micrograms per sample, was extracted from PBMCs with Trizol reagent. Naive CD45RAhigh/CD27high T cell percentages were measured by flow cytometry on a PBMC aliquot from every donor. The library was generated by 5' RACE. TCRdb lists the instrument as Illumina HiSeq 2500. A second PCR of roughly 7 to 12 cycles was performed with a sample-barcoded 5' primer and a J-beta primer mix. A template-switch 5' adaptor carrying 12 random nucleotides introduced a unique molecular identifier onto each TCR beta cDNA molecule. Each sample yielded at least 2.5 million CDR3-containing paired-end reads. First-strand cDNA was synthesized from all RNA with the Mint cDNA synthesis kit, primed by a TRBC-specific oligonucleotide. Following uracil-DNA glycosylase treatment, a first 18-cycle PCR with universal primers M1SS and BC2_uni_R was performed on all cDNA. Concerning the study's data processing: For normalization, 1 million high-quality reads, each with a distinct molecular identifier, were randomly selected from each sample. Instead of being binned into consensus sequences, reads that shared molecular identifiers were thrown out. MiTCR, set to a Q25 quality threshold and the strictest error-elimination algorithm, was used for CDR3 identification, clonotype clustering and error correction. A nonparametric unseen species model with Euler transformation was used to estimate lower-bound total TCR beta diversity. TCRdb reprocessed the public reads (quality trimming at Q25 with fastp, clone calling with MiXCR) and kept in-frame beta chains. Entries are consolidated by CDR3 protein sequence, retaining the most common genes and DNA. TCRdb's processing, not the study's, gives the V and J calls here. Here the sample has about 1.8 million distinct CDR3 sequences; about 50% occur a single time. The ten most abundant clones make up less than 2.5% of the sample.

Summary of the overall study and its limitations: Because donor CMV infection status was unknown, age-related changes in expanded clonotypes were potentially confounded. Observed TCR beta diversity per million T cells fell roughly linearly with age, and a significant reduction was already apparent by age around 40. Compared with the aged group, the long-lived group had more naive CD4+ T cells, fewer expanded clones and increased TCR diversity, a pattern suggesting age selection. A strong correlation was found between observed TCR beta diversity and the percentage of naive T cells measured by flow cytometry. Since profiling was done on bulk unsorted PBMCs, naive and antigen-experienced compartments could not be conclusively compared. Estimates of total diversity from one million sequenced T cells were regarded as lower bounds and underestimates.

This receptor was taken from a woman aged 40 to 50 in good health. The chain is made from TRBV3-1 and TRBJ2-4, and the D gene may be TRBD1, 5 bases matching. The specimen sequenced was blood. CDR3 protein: CASSPLPWGLTKNIQYF. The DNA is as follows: TGTGCCAGCAGCCCGCTTCCCTGGGGCTTAACCAAAAACATTCAGTACTTC.